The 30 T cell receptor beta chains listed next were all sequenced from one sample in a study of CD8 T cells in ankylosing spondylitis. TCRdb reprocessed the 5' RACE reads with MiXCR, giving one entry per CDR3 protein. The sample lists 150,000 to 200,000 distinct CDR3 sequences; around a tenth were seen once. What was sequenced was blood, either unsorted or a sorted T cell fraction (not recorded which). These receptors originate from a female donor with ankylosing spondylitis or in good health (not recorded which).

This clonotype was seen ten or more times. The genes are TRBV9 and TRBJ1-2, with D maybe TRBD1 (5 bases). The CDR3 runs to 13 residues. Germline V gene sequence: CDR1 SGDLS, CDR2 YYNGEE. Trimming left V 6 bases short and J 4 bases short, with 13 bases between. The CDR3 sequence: CASTGGSGYGYTF. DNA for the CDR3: TGTGCCAGCACTGGGGGGAGCGGCTATGGCTACACCTTC.

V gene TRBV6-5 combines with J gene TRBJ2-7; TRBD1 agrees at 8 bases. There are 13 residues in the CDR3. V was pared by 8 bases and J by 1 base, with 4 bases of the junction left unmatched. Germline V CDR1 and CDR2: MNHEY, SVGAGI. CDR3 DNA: TGTGCCAGCGGCGGACAGGGATCCTACGAGCAGTACTTC. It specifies CASGGQGSYEQYF.

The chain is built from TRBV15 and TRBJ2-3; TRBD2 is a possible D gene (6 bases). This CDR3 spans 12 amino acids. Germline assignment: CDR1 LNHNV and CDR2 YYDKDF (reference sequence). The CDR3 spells CGSATAGDTQYF. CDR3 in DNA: TGTGGCTCCGCTACGGCGGGGGATACGCAGTATTTT.

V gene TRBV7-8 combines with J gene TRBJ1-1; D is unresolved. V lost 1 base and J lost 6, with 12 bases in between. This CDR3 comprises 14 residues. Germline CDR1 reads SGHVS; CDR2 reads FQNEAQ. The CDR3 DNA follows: TGTGCCAGCAGCTTAGTCCCGGGTAGTGCTGAAGCTTTCTTT. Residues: CASSLVPGSAEAFF.

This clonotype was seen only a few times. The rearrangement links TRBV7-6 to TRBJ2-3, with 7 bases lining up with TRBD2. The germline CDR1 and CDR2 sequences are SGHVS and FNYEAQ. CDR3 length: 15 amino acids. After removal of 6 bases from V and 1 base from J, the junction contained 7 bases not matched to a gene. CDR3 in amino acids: CASRTSMGGTDTQYF. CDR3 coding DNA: TGTGCCAGCAGGACTAGCATGGGGGGCACAGATACGCAGTATTTT.

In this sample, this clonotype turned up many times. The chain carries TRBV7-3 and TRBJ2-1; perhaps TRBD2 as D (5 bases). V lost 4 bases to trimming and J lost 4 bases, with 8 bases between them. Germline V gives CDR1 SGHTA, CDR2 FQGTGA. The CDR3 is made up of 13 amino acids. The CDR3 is CASSSDSYNEQFF. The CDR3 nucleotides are TGTGCCAGCAGCTCGGACTCTTACAATGAGCAGTTCTTC.

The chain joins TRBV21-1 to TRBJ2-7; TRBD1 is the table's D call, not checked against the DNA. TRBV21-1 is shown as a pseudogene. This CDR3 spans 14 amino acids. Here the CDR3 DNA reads TGTGCCAGCAGCAAAGGTGGGGGGGGCTACGAGCAGTACTTC. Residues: CASSKGGGGYEQYF.

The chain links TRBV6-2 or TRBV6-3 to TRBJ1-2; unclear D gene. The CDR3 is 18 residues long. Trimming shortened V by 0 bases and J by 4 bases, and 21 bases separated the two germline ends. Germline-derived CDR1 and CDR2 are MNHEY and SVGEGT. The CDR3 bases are TGTGCCAGCAGTTACTCGACTGTCGTGGCAGGACCATTCTATGGCTACACCTTC. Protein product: CASSYSTVVAGPFYGYTF.

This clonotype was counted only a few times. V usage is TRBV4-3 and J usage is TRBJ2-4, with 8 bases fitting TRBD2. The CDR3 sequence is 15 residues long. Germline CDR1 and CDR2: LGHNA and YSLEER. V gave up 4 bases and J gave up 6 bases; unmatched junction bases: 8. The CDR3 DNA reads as TGCGCCAGCAGCCCCGGGAGGGGAAACAGAAACATTCAGTACTTC. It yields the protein CASSPGRGNRNIQYF.

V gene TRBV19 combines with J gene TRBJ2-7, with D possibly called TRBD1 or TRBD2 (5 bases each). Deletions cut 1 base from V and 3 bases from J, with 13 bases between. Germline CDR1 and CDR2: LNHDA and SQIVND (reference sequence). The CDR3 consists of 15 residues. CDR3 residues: CASSIGLGDVYEQYF. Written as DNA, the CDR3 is TGTGCCAGTAGTATAGGCCTGGGGGACGTCTACGAGCAGTACTTC.

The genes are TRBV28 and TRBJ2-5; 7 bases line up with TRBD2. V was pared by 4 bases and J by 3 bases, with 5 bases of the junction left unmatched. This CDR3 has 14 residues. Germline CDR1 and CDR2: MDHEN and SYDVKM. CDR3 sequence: CASSWEGREETQYF. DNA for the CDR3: TGTGCCAGCAGTTGGGAGGGACGGGAAGAGACCCAGTACTTC.

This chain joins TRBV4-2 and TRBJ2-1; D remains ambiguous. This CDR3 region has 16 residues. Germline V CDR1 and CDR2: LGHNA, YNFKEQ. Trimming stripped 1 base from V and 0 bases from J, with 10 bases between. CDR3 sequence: CASSQGHQSSYNEQFF. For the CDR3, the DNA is TGTGCCAGCAGCCAAGGGCACCAGAGCTCCTACAATGAGCAGTTCTTC.

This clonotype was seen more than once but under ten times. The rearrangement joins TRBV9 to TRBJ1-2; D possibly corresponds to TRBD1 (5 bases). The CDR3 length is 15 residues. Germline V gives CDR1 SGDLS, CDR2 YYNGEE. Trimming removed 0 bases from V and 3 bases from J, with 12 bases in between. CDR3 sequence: CASSVDPSGDYGYTF. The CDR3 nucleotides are TGTGCCAGCAGCGTAGATCCCTCGGGGGACTATGGCTACACCTTC.

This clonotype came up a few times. The CDR3 sequence is CASSLDGAGGTNNEQFF. The CDR3 coding sequence is TGCGCCAGCAGCTTGGACGGGGCGGGAGGCACCAACAATGAGCAGTTCTTC. The V call is TRBV5-1, the J call TRBJ2-1; 8 bases align to TRBD2. V dropped 0 bases and J dropped 5; count of bases not matched to a gene: 10. Germline CDR1 reads SGHRS; CDR2 reads YFSETQ. This CDR3 has 17 residues.

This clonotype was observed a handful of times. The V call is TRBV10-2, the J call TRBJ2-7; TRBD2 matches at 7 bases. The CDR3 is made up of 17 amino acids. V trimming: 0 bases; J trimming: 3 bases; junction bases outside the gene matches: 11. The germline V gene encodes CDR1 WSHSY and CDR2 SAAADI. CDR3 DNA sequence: TGCGCCAGCAGTGAGTCGGGAGTAGCGGGCCTAGTCTACGAGCAGTACTTC. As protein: CASSESGVAGLVYEQYF.

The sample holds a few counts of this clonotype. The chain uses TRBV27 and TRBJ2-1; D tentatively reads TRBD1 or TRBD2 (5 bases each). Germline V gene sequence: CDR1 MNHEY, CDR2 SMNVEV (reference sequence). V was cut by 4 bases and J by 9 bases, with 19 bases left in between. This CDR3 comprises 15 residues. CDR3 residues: CASSSLARDLSEQFF. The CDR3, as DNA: TGTGCCAGCAGTTCCCTCGCCCGGGACCTCAGTGAGCAGTTCTTC.

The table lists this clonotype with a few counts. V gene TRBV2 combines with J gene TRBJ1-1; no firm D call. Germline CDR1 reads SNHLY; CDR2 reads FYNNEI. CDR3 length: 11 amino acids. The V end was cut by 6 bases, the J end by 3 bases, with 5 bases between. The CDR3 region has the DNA TGTGCCAGCAGGTACGACACTGAAGCTTTCTTT. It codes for CASRYDTEAFF. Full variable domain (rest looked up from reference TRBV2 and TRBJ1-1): EPEVTQTPSHQVTQMGQEVILRCVPISNHLYFYWYRQILGQKVEFLVSFYNNEISEKSEIFDDQFSVERPDGSNFTLKIRSTKLEDSAMYFCASRYDTEAFFGQGTRLTVV.

CDR3 amino acids: CASSFAPGGYNNEQFF. Written as DNA, the CDR3 is TGTGCCAGCAGTTTCGCCCCGGGAGGATACAACAATGAGCAGTTCTTC. The chain employs TRBV12-3 or TRBV12-4 and TRBJ2-1; TRBD2 aligns across 7 bases. The CDR3 loop spans 16 amino acids. J was trimmed by 5 bases and V by 3 bases; bases with no gene match: 10.

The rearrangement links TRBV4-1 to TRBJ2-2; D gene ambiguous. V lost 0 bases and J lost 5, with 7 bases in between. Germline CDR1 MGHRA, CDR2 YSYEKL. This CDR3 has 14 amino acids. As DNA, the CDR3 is TGCGCCAGCAGCCAAGAACCTCTAACCGGGGAGCTGTTTTTT. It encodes CASSQEPLTGELFF.

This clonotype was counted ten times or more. The CDR3 protein is CAIIREGPYNEQFF. The CDR3, as DNA: TGTGCCATCATCAGGGAAGGTCCCTACAATGAGCAGTTCTTC. The J gene is TRBJ2-1, the V gene TRBV10-3; D is perhaps TRBD1 (5 bases). The V gene's germline CDR1 is ENHRY and CDR2 SYGVKD. CDR3 length: 14 amino acids. Trimming removed 7 bases from V and 2 bases from J, with 12 bases in between.

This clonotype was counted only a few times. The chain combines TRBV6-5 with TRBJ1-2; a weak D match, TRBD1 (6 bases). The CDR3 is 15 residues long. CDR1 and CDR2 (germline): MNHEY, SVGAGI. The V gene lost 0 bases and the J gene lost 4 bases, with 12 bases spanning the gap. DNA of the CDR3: TGTGCCAGCAGTTACTCCGACAGGTCTGGCTATGGCTACACCTTC. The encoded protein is CASSYSDRSGYGYTF.

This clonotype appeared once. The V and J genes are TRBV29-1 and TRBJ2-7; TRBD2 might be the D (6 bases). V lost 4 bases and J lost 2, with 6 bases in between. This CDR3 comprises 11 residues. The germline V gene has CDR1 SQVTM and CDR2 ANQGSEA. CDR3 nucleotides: TGCAGCGTTGGCGGGACCTACGAGCAGTACTTC. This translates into CSVGGTYEQYF.

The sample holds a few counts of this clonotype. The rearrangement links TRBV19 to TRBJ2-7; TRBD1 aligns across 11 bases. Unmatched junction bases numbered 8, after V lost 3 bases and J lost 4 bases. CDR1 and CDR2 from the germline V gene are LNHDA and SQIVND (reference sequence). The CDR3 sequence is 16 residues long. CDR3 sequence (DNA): TGTGCCAGTAGTATCCAACCCGGGACAGGGGGGTACGAGCAGTACTTC. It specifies CASSIQPGTGGYEQYF.

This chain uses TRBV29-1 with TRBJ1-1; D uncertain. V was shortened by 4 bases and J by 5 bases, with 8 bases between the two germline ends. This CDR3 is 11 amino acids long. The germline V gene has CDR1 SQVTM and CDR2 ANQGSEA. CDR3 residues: CSVGRETEAFF. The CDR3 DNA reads TGCAGCGTTGGTAGGGAAACTGAAGCTTTCTTT. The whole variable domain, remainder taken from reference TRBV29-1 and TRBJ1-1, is SAVISQKPSRDICQRGTSLTIQCQVDSQVTMMFWYRQQPGQSLTLIATANQGSEATYESGFVIDKFPISRPNLTFSTLTVSNMSPEDSSIYLCSVGRETEAFFGQGTRLTVV.

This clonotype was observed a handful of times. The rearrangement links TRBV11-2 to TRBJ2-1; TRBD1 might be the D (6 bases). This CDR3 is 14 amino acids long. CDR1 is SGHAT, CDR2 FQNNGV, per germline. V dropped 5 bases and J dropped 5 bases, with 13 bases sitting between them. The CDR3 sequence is CASSPTWTDNEQFF. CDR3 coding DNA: TGTGCCAGCAGCCCTACGTGGACAGACAATGAGCAGTTCTTC.

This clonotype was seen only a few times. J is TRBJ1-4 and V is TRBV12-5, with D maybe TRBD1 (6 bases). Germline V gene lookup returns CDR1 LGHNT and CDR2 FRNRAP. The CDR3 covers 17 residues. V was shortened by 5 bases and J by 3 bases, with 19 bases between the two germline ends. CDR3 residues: CASGNRDTMTANEKLFF. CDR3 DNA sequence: TGTGCTAGTGGTAACCGGGACACGATGACGGCTAATGAAAAACTGTTTTTT. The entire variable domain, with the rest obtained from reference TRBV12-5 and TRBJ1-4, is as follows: DARVTQTPRHKVTEMGQEVTMRCQPILGHNTVFWYRQTMMQGLELLAYFRNRAPLDDSGMPKDRFSAEMPDATLATLKIQPSEPRDSAVYFCASGNRDTMTANEKLFFGSGTQLSVL.

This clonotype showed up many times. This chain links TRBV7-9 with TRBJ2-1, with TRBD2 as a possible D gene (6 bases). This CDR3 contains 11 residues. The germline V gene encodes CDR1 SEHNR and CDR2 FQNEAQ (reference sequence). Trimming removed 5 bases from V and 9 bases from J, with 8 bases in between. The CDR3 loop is CASSGSGEQFF. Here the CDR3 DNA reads TGTGCCAGCAGCGGTAGCGGTGAGCAGTTCTTC.

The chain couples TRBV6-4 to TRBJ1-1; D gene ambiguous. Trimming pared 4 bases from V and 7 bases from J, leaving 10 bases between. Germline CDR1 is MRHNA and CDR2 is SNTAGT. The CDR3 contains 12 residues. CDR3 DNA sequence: TGTGCCAGCAGTGGGACCTCTGGTGAAGCTTTCTTT. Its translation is CASSGTSGEAFF.

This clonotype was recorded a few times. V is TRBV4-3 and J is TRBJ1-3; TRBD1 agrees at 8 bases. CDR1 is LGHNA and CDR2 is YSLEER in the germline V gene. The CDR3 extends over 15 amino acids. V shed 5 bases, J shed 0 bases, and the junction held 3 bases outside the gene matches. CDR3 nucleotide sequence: TGCGCCAGCAGCAATGACAGGGGCTCTGGAAACACCATATATTTT. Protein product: CASSNDRGSGNTIYF.

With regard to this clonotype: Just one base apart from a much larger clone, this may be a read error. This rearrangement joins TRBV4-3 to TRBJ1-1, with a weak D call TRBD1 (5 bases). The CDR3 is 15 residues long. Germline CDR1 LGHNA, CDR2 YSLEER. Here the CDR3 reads CASSQESWGNNEAFF. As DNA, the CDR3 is TGCGCCAGCAGCCAAGAATCATGGGGGAACAATGAAGCTTTCTTT.